Shown below are 6 T cell receptor beta chains from a single sample sequenced in a study of blood T cells in healthy people across ages. The second PCR ran roughly 7 to 11 cycles with a sample-barcoded 5' primer and J-beta primers. One entry per CDR3 protein, called by TCRdb with MiXCR from the 5' RACE reads. The table lists a few hundred thousand distinct CDR3 sequences, approximately 27% of them singletons. The source material was blood. Every receptor here comes from a woman in her 70s in good health.

This chain links TRBV20-1 with TRBJ2-5; 7 bases are shared with TRBD2. V trimming: 6 bases; J trimming: 7 bases; junction bases outside the gene matches: 5. CDR3 length: 11 residues. From germline, CDR1 is DFQATT and CDR2 SNEGSKA (reference sequence). The CDR3 loop is CSALGEGTQYF. CDR3 DNA: TGCAGTGCCCTCGGGGAGGGGACCCAGTACTTC.

This clonotype was counted between two and nine times. V and J are TRBV6-1 and TRBJ2-7, with 10 bases fitting TRBD1. Per germline, CDR1 MNHNS and CDR2 SASEGT. V was clipped by 5 bases and J by 2 bases; unmatched bases: 15. The CDR3 runs to 18 residues. CDR3 bases: TGTGCCAGCAGTCCAGTCCCGGGACAGGGGAGGATCCCCTACGAGCAGTACTTC. Translated: CASSPVPGQGRIPYEQYF.

V usage is TRBV7-9 and J usage is TRBJ2-1; weak D call: TRBD2 (6 bases). Trimming stripped 3 bases from V and 0 bases from J, with 9 bases between. This CDR3 is 15 amino acids long. Germline V lookup: CDR1 SEHNR, CDR2 FQNEAQ (reference sequence). The DNA for the CDR3 is TGTGCCAGCAGCTTTGGCGGGACCTCCTACAATGAGCAGTTCTTC. Translating it yields CASSFGGTSYNEQFF.

J is TRBJ1-1 and V is TRBV20-1, with D tentatively TRBD1 (6 bases). With 0 bases removed from V and 7 bases from J, the gap between germline ends came to 18 bases. This CDR3 has 15 amino acids. Germline values: CDR1 DFQATT, CDR2 SNEGSKA (reference sequence). The CDR3 protein is CSARDPRAGELEAFF. The CDR3 nucleotides are TGCAGTGCTAGAGATCCCAGGGCAGGGGAACTTGAAGCTTTCTTT.

The chain carries TRBV6-6 and TRBJ2-1, with unresolved D. The CDR3 is 14 amino acids. Germline lookup yields CDR1 MNHNY and CDR2 SVGAGI (reference sequence). Trimming cost V 2 bases and J 5 bases, with 10 bases left between them. CDR3 sequence (DNA): TGTGCCAGCAGTTACGGTGCAATTAACAATGAGCAGTTCTTC. Its protein product is CASSYGAINNEQFF.

This clonotype came up a few times. The CDR3 does not end in the conserved phenylalanine or tryptophan, so this is likely a read error. CDR3 nucleotides: TGTGCCACCAGTGACCCGATTCAGGGCAAGCAGTACCTC. It encodes CATSDPIQGKQYL. V and J are TRBV24-1 and TRBJ2-1; D is possibly TRBD1 (5 bases). The last part of the DNA fits TRBJ2-7 better; the J call may be wrong. The germline V gene encodes CDR1 KGHDR and CDR2 SFDVKD. This CDR3 spans 13 amino acids.